This TCR beta chain was observed in a study of T cell responses to AZD1222 COVID-19 vaccine. Here immunoSEQ multiplex PCR was the method, and the copy in TCRdb shows in-frame clones only, minus some. The sample lists 95,000 to 150,000 clones, 92% seen once, with over 7.5% in the top ten. Germline V gene data show CDR1 as WNHNN and CDR2 as SYGVQD (reference sequence). This CDR3 is 14 amino acids long. V lost 3 bases and J lost 8; bases outside the gene matches: 4. Regarding the study as a whole: Repertoire collection took place solely once the T cell response had peaked. Close to half of spike-specific TCRs reportedly recognize unmutated variant regions.

This clone has only one observation. Its specificity is unknown. The clonotype comes from an adult who received the AZD1222 COVID-19 vaccine. The chain uses TRBV10-1 and TRBJ1-4; 9 bases match TRBD1. The sequenced sample was peripheral blood, obtained 28 days after the second AZD1222 dose. The CDR3 spells CASSETGGEEKLFF. The CDR3 DNA follows: TGCGCCAGCAGTGAAACAGGGGGCGAAGAAAAACTGTTTTTT.